These 30 T cell receptor beta chains originate from one sample sequenced in a study of control samples from healthy donors and cancer patients. The repertoire was sequenced with immunoSEQ multiplex PCR; TCRdb's copy has only in-frame clones and lacks some. Here the sample spans 210,000 or so clones, roughly nine tenths being singletons. The sample taken for sequencing was blood. The source is a man younger than 40 in good health.

CDR3 loop: CATSDGQGARYEQYF. In DNA form, the CDR3 reads TGTGCCACCAGTGACGGACAGGGGGCGAGATACGAGCAGTACTTC. The chain combines TRBV24-1 with TRBJ2-7; 11 bases are shared with TRBD1. V gave up 4 bases and J gave up 4 bases; unmatched junction bases: 5. This CDR3 is 15 amino acids long. Germline assignment: CDR1 KGHDR and CDR2 SFDVKD.

Remarks on this clone: At one of its ends the junction is not consistent with the germline gene, which may arise from a read error. The J gene is TRBJ1-6, the V gene TRBV5-8; no reliable D call. Germline CDR1 SGHTS, CDR2 YDEGEE. The CDR3 is made up of 16 amino acids. CDR3 in amino acids: CAGSLGYPSYNSPLHF. The CDR3 DNA sequence: TGTGCCGGCAGCTTGGGGTACCCCTCCTATAATTCACCCCTCCACTTT.

V and J are TRBV6-1 and TRBJ2-7; TRBD1 matches 8 bases. V shed 4 bases and J 0 bases; nucleotides not matched to a gene: 8. The V gene's germline CDR1 is MNHNS and CDR2 SASEGT. The CDR3 runs to 16 residues. CDR3 in DNA: TGTGCCAGCAGTGCCCAGGGGACAGGAATCTCCTACGAGCAGTACTTC. The encoded protein is CASSAQGTGISYEQYF.

The chain uses TRBV5-1 and TRBJ2-1; D not certain. The CDR3 runs 13 residues. The germline CDR1 and CDR2 sequences are SGHRS and YFSETQ. The V end lost 3 bases, the J end lost 7 bases, and 11 bases lay between the germline ends. CDR3 protein: CASSSYGLNEQFF. CDR3 DNA: TGCGCCAGCAGCTCGTACGGGTTGAATGAGCAGTTCTTC.

The V and J genes are TRBV12-3 or TRBV12-4 and TRBJ1-2; unclear D gene. This CDR3 comprises 13 residues. The V and J ends lost 3 bases and 4 bases respectively, with 9 bases between them. The CDR3 DNA reads as TGTGCCAGCAGTTTCGACGGAACCTATGGCTACACCTTC. Translated: CASSFDGTYGYTF.

The chain combines TRBV19 with TRBJ1-3, with D maybe TRBD1 (5 bases). The CDR3 spans 14 residues. Germline loops: CDR1 LNHDA, CDR2 SQIVND (reference sequence). Trimming removed 10 bases from V and 0 bases from J, with 13 bases in between. This chain's CDR3 is CATRGGYSGNTIYF. As DNA, the CDR3 is TGTGCCACCCGGGGGGGTTACTCTGGAAACACCATATATTTT.

This clone was observed once. This chain connects TRBV11-2 to TRBJ2-3; 7 bases map to TRBD2. Germline loops: CDR1 SGHAT, CDR2 FQNNGV. This CDR3 contains 15 residues. Trimming cost V 0 bases and J 1 base; bases outside gene matches: 1. The DNA for the CDR3 is TGTGCCAGCAGCTTAGAACGGGGGGGCACAGATACGCAGTATTTT. Translated: CASSLERGGTDTQYF.

This chain connects TRBV2 to TRBJ1-1; 7 nucleotides line up with TRBD1. The CDR3 sequence is 15 residues long. The trim removed 6 bases at V and 6 bases at J, leaving 13 bases unmatched. Germline lookup yields CDR1 SNHLY and CDR2 FYNNEI. The chain's CDR3 is CASRIRQGSVSEAFF. In nucleotides, the CDR3 is TGTGCCAGCAGGATTAGACAGGGCTCCGTCTCTGAAGCTTTCTTT.

This clone was found once. The V and J genes are TRBV15 and TRBJ2-4; D unresolved. CDR1 LNHNV and CDR2 YYDKDF come from the germline V gene (reference sequence). V dropped 0 bases and J dropped 6 bases, with 12 bases sitting between them. The CDR3 extends over 15 amino acids. The CDR3 here is CATSRDSASPNIQYF. CDR3 DNA sequence: TGTGCCACCAGCAGAGATTCGGCCAGCCCAAACATTCAGTACTTC.

This clone was recorded once. This CDR3 is CASSTPGQGARSYEQYF. DNA for the CDR3: TGTGCCAGCTCAACCCCGGGACAGGGGGCGAGGTCCTACGAGCAGTACTTC. The V gene is TRBV18, the J gene TRBJ2-7, with 12 positions matching TRBD1. CDR1 and CDR2 (germline): KGHSH, LQKENI. V gave up 5 bases and J gave up 1 base; unmatched junction bases: 9. The CDR3 is 17 residues long.

The gene calls are TRBV5-4 and TRBJ1-2; 9 bases agree with TRBD1. This CDR3 is 16 amino acids long. The germline gives CDR1 SGHNT, CDR2 YYREEE (reference sequence). After removal of 0 bases from V and 4 bases from J, the junction contained 7 bases not matched to a gene. CDR3 sequence reads: CASSLAMWDRAYGYTF. The CDR3 DNA is TGTGCCAGCAGCTTGGCCATGTGGGACAGGGCCTATGGCTACACCTTC.

This clone turned up a few times. The chain links TRBV6-5 to TRBJ1-1; D remains ambiguous. V shed 0 bases and J shed 4 bases, with 12 bases lying between them. This CDR3 is built from 15 residues. Per the germline V gene, CDR1 is MNHEY and CDR2 is SVGAGI. The CDR3 DNA reads as TGTGCCAGCAGTTACTCTGGGGTCTGGGGCACTGAAGCTTTCTTT. Protein product: CASSYSGVWGTEAFF.

V and J are TRBV5-6 and TRBJ1-2; TRBD1 matches 8 bases. The CDR3 is made up of 15 amino acids. The junction had 12 bases not matched to a gene; V was cut back by 4 bases and J by 7 bases. Germline CDR1 reads SGHDT; CDR2 reads YYEEEE. CDR3 sequence: CASSVGQGAHPGYTF. CDR3 nucleotides: TGTGCCAGCAGCGTGGGGCAGGGGGCGCATCCTGGCTACACCTTC.

The rearrangement links TRBV5-4 to TRBJ1-1; no firm D call. With 4 bases removed from V and 0 bases from J, the gap between germline ends came to 10 bases. Germline CDR1 reads SGHNT; CDR2 reads YYREEE (reference sequence). The CDR3 has 14 amino acids. The CDR3 region is CASSTQTLNTEAFF. The DNA for the CDR3 is TGTGCCAGCAGCACGCAGACCCTGAACACTGAAGCTTTCTTT. Combining the CDR3 with reference TRBV5-4 and TRBJ1-1 gives the whole variable domain ETGVTQSPTHLIKTRGQQVTLRCSSQSGHNTVSWYQQALGQGPQFIFQYYREEENGRGNFPPRFSGLQFPNYSSELNVNALELDDSALYLCASSTQTLNTEAFFGQGTRLTVV.

This clone appeared once. The chain combines TRBV7-9 with TRBJ1-3; 7 bases align to TRBD1. The CDR3 runs to 16 residues. Germline V gene sequence: CDR1 SEHNR, CDR2 FQNEAQ (reference sequence). J was trimmed by 0 bases and V by 4 bases; bases with no gene match: 6. The chain's CDR3 is CASSSTGDGSGNTIYF. CDR3 DNA: TGTGCCAGCAGCTCCACAGGGGACGGCTCTGGAAACACCATATATTTT. Full variable domain (remainder filled in from reference TRBV7-9 and TRBJ1-3): DTGVSQNPRHKITKRGQNVTFRCDPISEHNRLYWYRQTLGQGPEFLTYFQNEAQLEKSRLLSDRFSAERPKGSFSTLEIQRTEQGDSAMYLCASSSTGDGSGNTIYFGEGSWLTVV.

V usage is TRBV27 and J usage is TRBJ1-3; 7 bases match TRBD1. The CDR3 is 13 amino acids. V was clipped by 6 bases and J by 4 bases; unmatched bases: 3. The germline CDR1 and CDR2 sequences are MNHEY and SMNVEV (reference sequence). The CDR3 sequence is CASRQGDGNTIYF. DNA of the CDR3: TGTGCCAGCAGGCAGGGGGACGGAAACACCATATATTTT.

This chain uses TRBV4-1 with TRBJ1-2; 10 bases match TRBD1. Germline CDR1 MGHRA, CDR2 YSYEKL. There are 16 residues in the CDR3. After removal of 4 bases from V and 2 bases from J, the junction contained 7 bases not matched to a gene. CDR3 nucleotide sequence: TGCGCCAGCAGCCGGAATCGGGACAGGGGAAACTATGGCTACACCTTC. Translation: CASSRNRDRGNYGYTF.

This clone was recorded only once. The gene calls are TRBV7-8 and TRBJ2-1, with 7 bases that match TRBD2. This CDR3 contains 14 residues. The ends lost 5 bases at V and 7 bases at J; junction bases unmatched: 8. CDR1 and CDR2 (germline): SGHVS, FQNEAQ. CDR3 coding DNA: TGTGCCAGCAGCCAGACCCGAGCGGGGAATGAGCAGTTCTTC. This encodes CASSQTRAGNEQFF.

The rearrangement joins TRBV19 to TRBJ1-2, with 7 bases identical to TRBD1. Losses at the gene ends were 9 bases for V and 8 bases for J; bases not matched to a gene: 15. The CDR3 loop spans 14 amino acids. Germline CDR1 and CDR2: LNHDA and SQIVND (reference sequence). This CDR3 is CASKPGTDGTGYTF. In DNA form, the CDR3 reads TGTGCCAGCAAACCCGGGACAGATGGGACGGGCTACACCTTC.

The chain employs TRBV2 and TRBJ2-7; no reliable D call. CDR3 length: 17 residues. Trimming cost V 6 bases and J 1 base, with 22 bases left between them. The germline V gene has CDR1 SNHLY and CDR2 FYNNEI. In DNA form, the CDR3 reads TGTGCCAGCAGCCCCAAATTCCTACTCGGTCAGTCCTACGAGCAGTACTTC. This gives the protein CASSPKFLLGQSYEQYF. The whole variable domain, remainder taken from reference TRBV2 and TRBJ2-7, is EPEVTQTPSHQVTQMGQEVILRCVPISNHLYFYWYRQILGQKVEFLVSFYNNEISEKSEIFDDQFSVERPDGSNFTLKIRSTKLEDSAMYFCASSPKFLLGQSYEQYFGPGTRLTVT.

The V gene is TRBV7-9, the J gene TRBJ2-1; D gene unclear. CDR3 size: 12 residues. The germline gives CDR1 SEHNR, CDR2 FQNEAQ (reference sequence). The V gene lost 8 bases and the J gene lost 6 bases, with 11 bases spanning the gap. The CDR3 DNA reads as TGTGCCAGCTCGGCAAACGGCAATGAGCAGTTCTTC. This gives the protein CASSANGNEQFF.

The CDR3 DNA follows: TGTGCCAGCAGCTTAGGCCAGGACTCGAGGAGGGAGCTGTTTTTT. Translated: CASSLGQDSRRELFF. This sequence joins TRBV13 and TRBJ2-2; possibly TRBD2 for D (5 bases). V shed 0 bases and J shed 9 bases, with 14 bases lying between them. Germline CDR1 is PRHDT and CDR2 is FYEKMQ (reference sequence). There are 15 residues in the CDR3.

The genes are TRBV7-8 and TRBJ1-3; the D gene is possibly TRBD1 (5 bases). Germline loops: CDR1 SGHVS, CDR2 FQNEAQ. V lost 6 bases and J lost 2, with 8 bases in between. This CDR3 comprises 13 residues. The CDR3 here is CASRGGAGNTIYF. The CDR3 DNA follows: TGTGCCAGCAGGGGGGGGGCTGGAAACACCATATATTTT.

This rearrangement joins TRBV21-1 to TRBJ2-7; the DNA was not used to check the table's D call, TRBD1. TRBV21-1 is described as a pseudogene. This CDR3 has 15 amino acids. Here the CDR3 reads CASSKGQGFPYEQYF. The CDR3 DNA reads TGTGCCAGCAGCAAAGGACAGGGGTTTCCCTACGAGCAGTACTTC.

The gene calls are TRBV5-1 and TRBJ1-2, with a weak D call TRBD1 (6 bases). Germline V gives CDR1 SGHRS, CDR2 YFSETQ. The CDR3 extends over 14 amino acids. V gave up 1 base and J gave up 3 bases, with 10 bases separating them. CDR3 loop: CASSLTGMDYGYTF. The CDR3 DNA sequence: TGCGCCAGCAGCTTGACAGGGATGGACTATGGCTACACCTTC. The entire variable domain, with the rest obtained from reference TRBV5-1 and TRBJ1-2, is as follows: KAGVTQTPRYLIKTRGQQVTLSCSPISGHRSVSWYQQTPGQGLQFLFEYFSETQRNKGNFPGRFSGRQFSNSRSEMNVSTLELGDSALYLCASSLTGMDYGYTFGSGTRLTVV.

The chain uses TRBV11-1 and TRBJ2-4; D tentatively fits TRBD1 or TRBD2 (6 bases each). CDR1 SGHAT and CDR2 FQDESV come from the germline V gene (reference sequence). Deletions cut 4 bases from V and 0 bases from J, with 13 bases between. The CDR3 totals 16 residues. The CDR3 is CASSSGGREAKNIQYF. CDR3 in DNA: TGTGCCAGCAGCTCCGGGGGCAGGGAAGCCAAAAACATTCAGTACTTC.

The gene calls are TRBV2 and TRBJ1-6; no reliable D call. Trimming removed 6 bases at V and 7 bases at J, with 10 bases between. Germline loops: CDR1 SNHLY, CDR2 FYNNEI. The CDR3 runs 13 residues. The CDR3: CASSYGPNSPLHF. CDR3 nucleotides: TGTGCCAGCAGCTATGGACCAAATTCACCCCTCCACTTT.

The chain carries TRBV30 and TRBJ2-1; D remains unclear. The V and J ends lost 2 bases and 0 bases respectively, with 5 bases between them. The V gene's germline CDR1 is GTSNPN and CDR2 SVGIG (reference sequence). The CDR3 is made up of 13 amino acids. CDR3 DNA sequence: TGTGCCTGGAGTTTGGGCTCCTACAATGAGCAGTTCTTC. Translated: CAWSLGSYNEQFF.

The J gene is TRBJ2-7, the V gene TRBV6-1, with 9 nucleotides matching TRBD1. CDR1 MNHNS and CDR2 SASEGT come from the germline V gene. The CDR3 extends over 16 amino acids. Trimming took 0 bases from V and 4 from J; bases not matched to a gene: 7. The CDR3 region is CASSEALGQGIYEQYF. The CDR3 coding sequence is TGTGCCAGCAGTGAAGCGCTGGGACAGGGCATATACGAGCAGTACTTC.

The rearrangement uses TRBV7-3 and TRBJ1-5; 10 bases are a match to TRBD1. J was trimmed by 2 bases and V by 5 bases; bases with no gene match: 21. Germline CDR1 and CDR2: SGHTA and FQGTGA. The CDR3 has 21 amino acids. The CDR3 spells CASSTHSGTGDPYARNQPQHF. The CDR3, as DNA: TGTGCCAGCAGCACCCACTCCGGGACAGGGGACCCCTATGCGCGCAATCAGCCCCAGCATTTT.